This T cell receptor beta chain was recorded in a study of CD8+ T cells in alopecia areata. Study results and limitations: With patients, TCR sharing proved less clear than in mice, a difference possibly related to HLA. Persistence during tofacitinib was seen for many expanded lesional clones in scalp and blood.

Reverse transcribed after extraction, RNA yielded cDNA as the sequencing template. Assay: immunoSEQ multiplex PCR; the TCRdb copy retains only in-frame clones and omits some. The table lists some 120,000 clones, 60% to 65% of them singletons. Documented treatment: oral pan-JAK inhibitor, 5-10 mg twice daily. Worth noting for this clone: The antigen is undetermined.

Per germline, CDR1 GTSNPN and CDR2 SVGIG (reference sequence). Trimming left V 8 bases short and J 3 bases short, with 13 bases between. The CDR3 consists of 12 residues. The origin of this receptor is a human donor with alopecia areata. The sequenced sample was CD4+ T cells sorted from blood, obtained at week 4, from a patient treated with tofacitinib. The chain employs TRBV30 and TRBJ1-1; D is undetermined. The chain's CDR3 is CARGARDTEAFF. The CDR3 coding sequence is TGTGCCCGAGGAGCCCGGGACACTGAAGCTTTCTTT.